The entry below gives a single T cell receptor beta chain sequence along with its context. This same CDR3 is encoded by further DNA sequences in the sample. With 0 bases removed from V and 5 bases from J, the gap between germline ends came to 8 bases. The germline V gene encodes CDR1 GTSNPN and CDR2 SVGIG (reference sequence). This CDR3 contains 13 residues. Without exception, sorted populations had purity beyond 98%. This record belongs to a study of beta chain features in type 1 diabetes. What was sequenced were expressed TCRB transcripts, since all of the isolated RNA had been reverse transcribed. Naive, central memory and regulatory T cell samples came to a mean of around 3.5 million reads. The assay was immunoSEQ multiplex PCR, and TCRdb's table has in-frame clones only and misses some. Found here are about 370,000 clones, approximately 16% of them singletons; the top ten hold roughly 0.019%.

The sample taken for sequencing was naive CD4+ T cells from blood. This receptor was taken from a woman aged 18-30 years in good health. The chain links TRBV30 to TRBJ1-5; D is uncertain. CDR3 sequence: CAWSVRGDQPQHF. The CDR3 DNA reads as TGTGCCTGGAGTGTCCGGGGAGATCAGCCCCAGCATTTT.